The 3 T cell receptor beta chains reported below all come from one sample, sequenced in a study of T-cell memory formation after mild COVID-19. TCRdb reanalysed the 5' RACE reads using MiXCR and keeps one entry per CDR3 protein. The table records around 410,000 distinct CDR3 sequences, 23% of them present only once. Sequenced: PBMCs or a T cell subset sorted from them (not recorded which). The receptor set was obtained from an adult woman who had mild COVID-19 (a few samples of this study predate the infection). Cell type and time point are not known.

The chain uses TRBV7-2 and TRBJ2-2, with TRBD2 matching over 11 bases. The CDR3 sequence is 18 residues long. V trimming: 0 bases; J trimming: 5 bases; junction bases outside the gene matches: 8. Germline V gene data show CDR1 as SGHTA and CDR2 as FQGNSA. The CDR3 protein is CASSLALAGGLYTGELFF. For the CDR3, the DNA is TGTGCCAGCAGCTTAGCATTAGCGGGGGGGCTTTATACCGGGGAGCTGTTTTTT.

This sequence joins TRBV30 and TRBJ2-5; the match to TRBD2 covers 9 bases. Germline V gene sequence: CDR1 GTSNPN, CDR2 SVGIG (reference sequence). V lost 0 bases and J lost 5; bases outside the gene matches: 7. There are 15 residues in the CDR3. The CDR3 is CAWSVPASGTETQYF. CDR3 coding DNA: TGTGCCTGGAGTGTCCCTGCTAGCGGGACGGAGACCCAGTACTTC.

In this sample, this clonotype turned up a few times. The gene calls are TRBV25-1 and TRBJ1-3; tentative D call: TRBD1 (5 bases). V was pared by 6 bases and J by 1 base, with 10 bases between. CDR3 length: 14 amino acids. From germline, CDR1 is MGHDK and CDR2 SYGVNS. CDR3 in DNA: TGTGCCAGCAGAGGGGCGAGGTCTGGAAACACCATATATTTT. This sequence encodes CASRGARSGNTIYF.